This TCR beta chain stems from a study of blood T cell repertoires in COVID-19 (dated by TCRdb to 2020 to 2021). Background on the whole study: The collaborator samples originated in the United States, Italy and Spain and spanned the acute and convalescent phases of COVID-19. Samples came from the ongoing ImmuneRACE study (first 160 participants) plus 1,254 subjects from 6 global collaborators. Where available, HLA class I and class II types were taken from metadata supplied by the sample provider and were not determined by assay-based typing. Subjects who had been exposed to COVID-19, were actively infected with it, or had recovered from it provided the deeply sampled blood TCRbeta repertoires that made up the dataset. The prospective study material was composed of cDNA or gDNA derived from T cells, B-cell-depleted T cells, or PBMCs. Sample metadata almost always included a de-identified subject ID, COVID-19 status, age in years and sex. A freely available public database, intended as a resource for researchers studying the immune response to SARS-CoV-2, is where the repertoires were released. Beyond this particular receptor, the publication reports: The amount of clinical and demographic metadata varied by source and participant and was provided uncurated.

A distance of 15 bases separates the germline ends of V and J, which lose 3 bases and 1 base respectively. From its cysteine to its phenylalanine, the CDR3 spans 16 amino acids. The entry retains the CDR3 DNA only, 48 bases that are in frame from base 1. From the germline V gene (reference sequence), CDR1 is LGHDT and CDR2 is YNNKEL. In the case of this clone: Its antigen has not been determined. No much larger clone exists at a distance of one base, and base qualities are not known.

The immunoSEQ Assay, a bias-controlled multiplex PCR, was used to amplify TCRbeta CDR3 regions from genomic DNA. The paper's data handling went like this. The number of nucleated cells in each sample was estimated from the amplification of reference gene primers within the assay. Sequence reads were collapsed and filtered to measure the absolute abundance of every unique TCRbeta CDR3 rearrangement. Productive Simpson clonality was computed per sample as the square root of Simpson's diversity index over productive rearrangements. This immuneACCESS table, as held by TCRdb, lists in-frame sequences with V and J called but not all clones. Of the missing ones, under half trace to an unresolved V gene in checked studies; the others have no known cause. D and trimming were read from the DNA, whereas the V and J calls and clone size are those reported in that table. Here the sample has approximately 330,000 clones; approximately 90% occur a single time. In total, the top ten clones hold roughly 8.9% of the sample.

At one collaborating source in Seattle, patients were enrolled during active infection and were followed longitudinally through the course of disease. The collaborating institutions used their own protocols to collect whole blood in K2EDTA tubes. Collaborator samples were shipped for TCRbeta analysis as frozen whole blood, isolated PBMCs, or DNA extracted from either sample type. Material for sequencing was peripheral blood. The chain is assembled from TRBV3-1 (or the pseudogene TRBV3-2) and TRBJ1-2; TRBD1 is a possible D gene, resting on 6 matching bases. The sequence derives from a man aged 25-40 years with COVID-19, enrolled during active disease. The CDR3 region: CASSQSWAGDNYGYTF. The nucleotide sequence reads TGTGCCAGCAGCCAGAGTTGGGCAGGGGATAACTATGGCTACACCTTC.